This T cell receptor beta chain is from a study of shared clonotypes between healthy human individuals. In germline, CDR1 is SGHAT, CDR2 FQDESV (reference sequence). V lost 1 base, J lost 12 bases, and 1 base stayed unmatched. There are 12 residues in the CDR3. Only one count was recorded for this clone. Here immunoSEQ multiplex PCR was the method, and the copy in TCRdb shows in-frame clones only, minus some. Of over a million clones in the sample, approximately 78% were seen once. The sequence was collected from a man aged 18 to 29 in good health. Some clones in this sample may be carry-over from other donors' samples. The V and J genes are TRBV11-1 and TRBJ2-1, with TRBD2 matching over 9 bases. The sequenced sample consisted of memory CD4+ T cells from PBMCs. The subset denotes: CD45RA-negative fraction. The CDR3 here is CASSLGGLAQFF. The CDR3 DNA reads as TGTGCCAGCAGCTTAGGGGGACTAGCGCAGTTCTTC. Combining the CDR3 with reference TRBV11-1 and TRBJ2-1 gives the whole variable domain EAEVAQSPRYKITEKSQAVAFWCDPISGHATLYWYRQILGQGPELLVQFQDESVVDDSQLPKDRFSAERLKGVDSTLKIQPAELGDSAMYLCASSLGGLAQFFGPGTRLTVL.